This TCR beta chain was captured by sequencing in a study of regulatory T cells in long-lasting Graves disease. Findings and limits, study-wide: The analysis examined peripheral blood only and excluded thyroid tissue.

The sample's time point: newly diagnosed GD, antithyroid drugs for less than 3 months. From RNA extracted from PBMCs, the TCR library was made. The CDR3 runs to 14 residues. The germline gives CDR1 MNHEY, CDR2 SMNVEV (reference sequence). With 6 bases removed from V and 1 base from J, the gap between germline ends came to 12 bases. Both iRepertoire HTBI primers and Arm-PCR of CDR3 regions were used to build the TCR beta libraries. Each CDR3 protein gets one entry after TCRdb re-called the multiplex PCR reads with MiXCR. There are roughly 420,000 distinct CDR3 sequences in the sample; 12% to 15% occur only once, and about a sixth lies in the top ten. With respect to this clonotype: The antigen is not known. A read error is possible here, since a much larger clone lies one base away.

These data were also reused for a study on T cells in Graves' hyperthyroidism and ophthalmopathy. As that report states: Exclusion of a patient resulted from uncontrolled infection, other autoimmune disease, pregnancy or lactation. Onset of ophthalmopathy came a median approximately 6.5 months after the model predicted it.

The gene calls are TRBV27 and TRBJ1-1; tentative D call: TRBD1 (5 bases). The clonotype was recovered from a woman between 45 and 60 years old with Graves disease. Sequenced here: peripheral blood mononuclear cells (PBMCs), sampled at new diagnosis, from a patient treated with antithyroid drugs. CDR3 loop: CASSQAGRNTEAFF. The CDR3 bases are TGTGCCAGCAGCCAGGCAGGGAGGAACACTGAAGCTTTCTTT.